The 28 T cell receptor beta chains below all came from one sample that was sequenced in a study of blood T cell repertoires in COVID-19. Data came from immunoSEQ multiplex PCR; TCRdb stores just in-frame clones and leaves some out. The table lists about 400,000 clones, approximately 90% of them singletons. Sequenced material: PBMCs or T cells enriched from blood (not recorded which). The source of these receptors is a woman in her 30s with acute COVID-19.

The chain is built from TRBV19 and TRBJ2-1; D might be TRBD2 (5 bases). From germline, CDR1 is LNHDA and CDR2 SQIVND (reference sequence). The CDR3 is made up of 16 amino acids. Trimming removed 2 bases from V and 8 bases from J, with 19 bases in between. The CDR3 protein is CASSIRPGSPLDEQFF. For the CDR3, the DNA is TGTGCCAGTAGTATACGCCCGGGGTCCCCCTTGGATGAGCAGTTCTTC.

The chain recombines TRBV23-1 with TRBJ2-7; TRBD1 might be the D (5 bases). TRBV23-1 is filed as an ORF, its function uncertain. V lost 6 bases and J 4 bases, leaving 16 bases between the germline ends. The CDR3 runs to 14 residues. The CDR3 sequence: CASSPTVSRYEQYF. In DNA, the CDR3 is TGCGCCAGCAGCCCGACAGTGTCTAGGTACGAGCAGTACTTC.

The J gene is TRBJ1-1, the V gene TRBV19; D is unclear. CDR3 length: 13 residues. CDR1 and CDR2 (germline): LNHDA, SQIVND (reference sequence). Trimming removed 5 bases from V and 4 bases from J, with 11 bases in between. The CDR3: CASSRQVGTEAFF. Here the CDR3 DNA reads TGTGCCAGTAGTCGTCAGGTGGGCACTGAAGCTTTCTTT.

The chain has TRBV9 and TRBJ2-7; the D gene is possibly TRBD1 (6 bases). Trimming cost V 1 base and J 6 bases, with 14 bases left between them. This CDR3 region has 14 residues. CDR1 is SGDLS, CDR2 YYNGEE, per germline. The CDR3, as DNA: TGTGCCAGCAGCGTAAGGCCAGGGGATCGCGAGCAGTACTTC. Protein sequence: CASSVRPGDREQYF.

A note on this clone: The same CDR3 also results from other DNA sequences found in this sample. Written as DNA, the CDR3 is TGTGCCAGCAGCCCAGGACAGTATAATGAAAAACTGTTTTTT. This codes for CASSPGQYNEKLFF. V is TRBV9 and J is TRBJ1-4; D possibly corresponds to TRBD1 (6 bases). Germline V gene lookup returns CDR1 SGDLS and CDR2 YYNGEE. Trimming took off 4 bases at V and 4 bases at J, with 11 bases between the two ends. This CDR3 has 14 residues.

The V and J genes are TRBV4-1 and TRBJ2-7; tentative D call: TRBD1 (6 bases). CDR1 and CDR2 from the germline V gene are MGHRA and YSYEKL. V dropped 1 base and J dropped 5 bases, with 6 bases sitting between them. There are 12 residues in the CDR3. The CDR3: CASSQAGDEQYF. The CDR3 bases are TGCGCCAGCAGCCAAGCAGGGGACGAGCAGTACTTC.

This chain uses TRBV2 with TRBJ2-1, with TRBD2 matching over 7 bases. This CDR3 comprises 15 residues. V shed 2 bases and J 2 bases; nucleotides not matched to a gene: 3. Germline V gives CDR1 SNHLY, CDR2 FYNNEI. The CDR3 DNA reads as TGTGCCAGCAGTGAAACCAGCGGGGCCTACAATGAGCAGTTCTTC. As protein: CASSETSGAYNEQFF.

The chain combines TRBV6-4 with TRBJ1-6; D gene ambiguous. The V end lost 6 bases, the J end lost 0 bases, and 9 bases lay between the germline ends. CDR3 length: 15 amino acids. Germline V gene data show CDR1 as MRHNA and CDR2 as SNTAGT. The CDR3 nucleotides read TGTGCCAGCAGCGTGTCGTCCTCCTATAATTCACCCCTCCACTTT. Encoded protein: CASSVSSSYNSPLHF.

The rearrangement links TRBV18 to TRBJ1-1; D gene uncertain. Germline CDR1 is KGHSH and CDR2 is LQKENI. Trimming took 3 bases from V and 4 from J, leaving 15 bases between them. CDR3 length equals 15 residues. The CDR3 coding sequence is TGTGCCAGCTCACCCTGGGCGATTAGGTTCACTGAAGCTTTCTTT. Translating it yields CASSPWAIRFTEAFF.

The chain joins TRBV5-1 to TRBJ1-1; no clear D. The CDR3 loop spans 14 amino acids. The V gene lost 0 bases and the J gene lost 4 bases, with 10 bases spanning the gap. Germline V gives CDR1 SGHRS, CDR2 YFSETQ. CDR3 in amino acids: CASSLELMSTEAFF. The CDR3 DNA sequence: TGCGCCAGCAGCTTGGAACTGATGAGCACTGAAGCTTTCTTT.

The chain has TRBV4-1 and TRBJ1-3; D gene ambiguous. This CDR3 is built from 14 residues. From germline, CDR1 is MGHRA and CDR2 YSYEKL. V was cut by 2 bases and J by 0 bases, with 5 bases left in between. The CDR3 protein is CASSQPTSGNTIYF. In DNA form, the CDR3 reads TGCGCCAGCAGCCAACCTACCTCTGGAAACACCATATATTTT.

The J gene is TRBJ2-7, the V gene TRBV5-1, with TRBD2 identical over 8 bases. Germline V lookup: CDR1 SGHRS, CDR2 YFSETQ. V dropped 1 base and J dropped 6; count of bases not matched to a gene: 12. The CDR3 extends over 16 amino acids. CDR3 residues: CASSLNGQRGLGEQYF. The CDR3 DNA reads TGCGCCAGCAGCTTGAATGGACAGCGGGGGCTGGGCGAGCAGTACTTC.

This chain links TRBV27 with TRBJ2-7; D is perhaps TRBD1 (7 bases). Between the trimmed V and J ends, which lost 0 bases and 2 bases, there was a span of 14 bases. The CDR3 runs 16 residues. The V gene's germline CDR1 is MNHEY and CDR2 SMNVEV (reference sequence). The CDR3 DNA follows: TGTGCCAGCAGTTTATCGAGGCCAGGGGGGCCCTACGAGCAGTACTTC. This sequence encodes CASSLSRPGGPYEQYF.

The rearrangement links TRBV5-1 to TRBJ1-2; 8 nucleotides match TRBD1. Germline loops: CDR1 SGHRS, CDR2 YFSETQ. J was trimmed by 5 bases and V by 2 bases; bases with no gene match: 5. The CDR3 is 14 amino acids. The CDR3: CASSFGQGEYGYTF. The CDR3 nucleotides read TGCGCCAGCAGCTTCGGACAGGGAGAATATGGCTACACCTTC.

This clone was detected once. The CDR3 reads CASSLEGASGQPQHF. In DNA, the CDR3 is TGTGCCAGCAGCTTGGAAGGGGCTTCAGGTCAGCCCCAGCATTTT. The J gene is TRBJ1-5, the V gene TRBV7-9, with D perhaps TRBD1 (5 bases). The V and J ends lost 3 bases and 6 bases respectively, with 15 bases between them. Germline CDR1 reads SEHNR; CDR2 reads FQNEAQ (reference sequence). The CDR3 consists of 15 residues.

This CDR3 is CASSPSNGGAGEQYF. The CDR3 region has the DNA TGTGCCAGCTCACCGTCCAACGGGGGGGCCGGGGAGCAGTACTTC. This rearrangement joins TRBV18 to TRBJ2-7, with 8 bases fitting TRBD2. V lost 3 bases to trimming and J lost 7 bases; unmatched junction nucleotides: 11. The CDR3 loop spans 15 amino acids. Germline CDR1 and CDR2: KGHSH and LQKENI.

The V gene is TRBV9, the J gene TRBJ2-1; D ambiguous. Trimming cost V 2 bases and J 6 bases, with 15 bases left between them. Per the germline V gene, CDR1 is SGDLS and CDR2 is YYNGEE. This CDR3 comprises 15 residues. The DNA of the CDR3 is TGTGCCAGCAGCGTCAGCGACTCGGCTGGCAATGAGCAGTTCTTC. It is translated as CASSVSDSAGNEQFF.

This clone was detected once. The chain joins TRBV19 to TRBJ2-7, with TRBD1 as a possible D gene (5 bases). V lost 3 bases and J 3 bases, leaving 15 bases between the germline ends. The V gene's germline CDR1 is LNHDA and CDR2 SQIVND (reference sequence). The CDR3 loop spans 15 amino acids. CDR3 in DNA: TGTGCCAGTAGTATTAAAAAGGGGAACCTCTACGAGCAGTACTTC. Its protein product is CASSIKKGNLYEQYF.

This rearrangement joins TRBV5-4 to TRBJ2-3; TRBD2 aligns across 9 bases. Germline CDR1 is SGHNT and CDR2 is YYREEE (reference sequence). V gave up 1 base and J gave up 4 bases; unmatched junction bases: 4. This CDR3 spans 15 amino acids. DNA for the CDR3: TGTGCCAGCAGCTTGCGGGGCGGGGGGGCAGATACGCAGTATTTT. Amino acid sequence: CASSLRGGGADTQYF. Drawing the rest from reference TRBV5-4 and TRBJ2-3, the complete variable domain is ETGVTQSPTHLIKTRGQQVTLRCSSQSGHNTVSWYQQALGQGPQFIFQYYREEENGRGNFPPRFSGLQFPNYSSELNVNALELDDSALYLCASSLRGGGADTQYFGPGTRLTVL.

The V gene is TRBV9, the J gene TRBJ2-4, with TRBD1 matching over 7 bases. V dropped 0 bases and J dropped 13; count of bases not matched to a gene: 7. The CDR3 runs to 13 residues. Per the germline V gene, CDR1 is SGDLS and CDR2 is YYNGEE. The CDR3 DNA sequence: TGTGCCAGCAGCGTAGGAACAGGGGCCAAGCAGTACTTC. Translation gives CASSVGTGAKQYF.

The chain uses TRBV4-3 and TRBJ1-2; 7 bases line up with TRBD1. The CDR3 covers 14 residues. Losses at the gene ends were 0 bases for V and 4 bases for J; bases not matched to a gene: 2. Germline CDR1 LGHNA, CDR2 YSLEER. The CDR3 DNA reads as TGCGCCAGCAGCCAAGAGACAGGGACCTATGGCTACACCTTC. It encodes CASSQETGTYGYTF.

The chain has TRBV7-7 and TRBJ2-2; a possible D gene is TRBD1 (5 bases). The CDR3 length is 15 residues. Germline CDR1 SSHAT, CDR2 FNYEAQ (reference sequence). The germline V and J ends were trimmed by 5 bases and 4 bases, with 14 bases remaining between them. CDR3 nucleotide sequence: TGTGCCAGCAGCCCCCTAGGGGCTCGCACCGGGGAGCTGTTTTTT. It is translated as CASSPLGARTGELFF. Full variable domain (rest looked up from reference TRBV7-7 and TRBJ2-2): GAGVSQSPRYKVTKRGQDVTLRCDPISSHATLYWYQQALGQGPEFLTYFNYEAQPDKSGLPSDRFSAERPEGSISTLTIQRTEQRDSAMYRCASSPLGARTGELFFGEGSRLTVL.

The V and J genes are TRBV4-1 and TRBJ1-2; 7 bases match TRBD1. J was trimmed by 5 bases and V by 2 bases; bases with no gene match: 11. CDR1 and CDR2 from the germline V gene are MGHRA and YSYEKL. This CDR3 comprises 16 residues. CDR3 sequence reads: CASSQRSDREGYGYTF. The CDR3 DNA sequence: TGCGCCAGCAGCCAACGAAGCGACAGGGAAGGGTATGGCTACACCTTC.

This rearrangement joins TRBV10-3 to TRBJ2-7, with 9 bases aligning to TRBD1. Germline trimming cut 4 bases from V and 3 bases from J; bases unmatched to any gene: 7. Per the germline V gene, CDR1 is ENHRY and CDR2 is SYGVKD. CDR3 size: 15 residues. CDR3 sequence (DNA): TGTGCCATCAGTGGGAGGGACAGGGATTTCTACGAGCAGTACTTC. Translation gives CAISGRDRDFYEQYF.

The rearrangement links TRBV29-1 to TRBJ2-5; tentative D call: TRBD1 (6 bases). The length of the CDR3 is 13 residues. CDR1 is SQVTM and CDR2 is ANQGSEA in the germline V gene. V shed 3 bases and J shed 1 base, with 9 bases lying between them. The chain's CDR3 is CSVETGPQETQYF. CDR3 nucleotide sequence: TGCAGCGTTGAGACAGGCCCCCAAGAGACCCAGTACTTC.

Notes on this clone: At one of its ends the junction is not consistent with the germline gene, which may arise from a read error. Other DNA sequences from this sample encode an identical CDR3 as well. The chain couples TRBV5-5 to TRBJ2-1; a possible D gene is TRBD1 (6 bases). The CDR3 has 16 residues. Germline CDR1 SGHKS, CDR2 YYEKEE (reference sequence). The CDR3 is CASIPPGQLFYNEQFF. The CDR3 DNA reads TGCGCCAGCATCCCACCGGGACAACTTTTTTACAATGAGCAGTTCTTC.

CDR3 sequence (DNA): TGTGCCAGCAGCTTAGTAAGAGGACAGGGGACCCTTGAAGCTTTCTTT. This sequence encodes CASSLVRGQGTLEAFF. The chain carries TRBV7-9 and TRBJ1-1, with 9 positions matching TRBD1. V lost 1 base to trimming and J lost 7 bases; unmatched junction nucleotides: 10. This CDR3 has 16 amino acids. The germline V gene has CDR1 SEHNR and CDR2 FQNEAQ (reference sequence).

The chain has TRBV4-1 and TRBJ2-1; 12 nucleotides match TRBD2. With V trimmed by 5 bases and J by 2 bases, 10 bases remained unmatched. The CDR3 length is 18 residues. CDR1 and CDR2 from the germline V gene are MGHRA and YSYEKL. This chain's CDR3 is CASSSGLAGGPAYNEQFF. The CDR3 DNA reads TGCGCCAGCAGCTCAGGGCTAGCGGGGGGGCCTGCCTACAATGAGCAGTTCTTC.